This TCR beta chain was documented in a study of cytomegalovirus exposure and HLA in healthy donors. Study-wide background: Per a later analysis, the 550 to 850 first-cohort and 110 or so validation repertoires shared one platform. Study conclusions and caveats: The authors enumerated 164 TCR beta chains as linked to cytomegalovirus.

As for this clone: Its antigen is undetermined.

CDR1 LNHDA and CDR2 SQIVND come from the germline V gene (reference sequence). Between the trimmed V and J ends, which lost 6 bases and 1 base, there was a span of 16 bases. The CDR3 has 15 residues. Data came from immunoSEQ multiplex PCR; TCRdb stores just in-frame clones and leaves some out. The repertoire has about 72,000 clones, roughly 92% of them found once; the top ten carry about 0.63%. The chain carries TRBV19 and TRBJ2-7; the D is unclear. The sequenced sample was PBMCs. The sequence derives from a woman aged 18-29 years in good health and CMV-seronegative. DNA of the CDR3: TGTGCCAGTAGGGCCGCCGGGTGGATGTCCTACGAGCAGTACTTC. Residues: CASRAAGWMSYEQYF.